A single sample gave rise to the 26 T cell receptor beta chains below, sequenced in a study of shared clonotypes between healthy human individuals. The table came from immunoSEQ multiplex PCR; TCRdb's copy has only in-frame clones and leaves some out. The sample comprises under 2.5 million clones, 85% to 95% of which are singletons, and 0.37% rests with the top ten. The sequencing input was naive CD4+ T cells from PBMCs. As to subset: CD45RA+ positively selected. These receptor sequences come from a man aged 18 to 30 in good health. Some clones in this sample may be carry-over from other donors' samples.

This clone was observed a few times. The V call is TRBV5-1, the J call TRBJ1-1; 7 bases are shared with TRBD1. This CDR3 has 15 amino acids. Germline-derived CDR1 and CDR2 are SGHRS and YFSETQ. J lost 3 bases, V lost 1 base, and 6 bases had no gene match. Written as DNA, the CDR3 is TGCGCCAGCAGCTTGTTAGCGGACAGGTACACTGAAGCTTTCTTT. Its translation: CASSLLADRYTEAFF.

This chain links TRBV25-1 with TRBJ2-5; 14 bases align to TRBD2. CDR1 MGHDK and CDR2 SYGVNS come from the germline V gene. Trimming at V came to 2 bases and at J to 4 bases, leaving 6 bases not matched to a gene. The CDR3 has 17 amino acids. The CDR3 is CASSEGTSGSLRETQYF. The DNA for the CDR3 is TGTGCCAGCAGTGAAGGGACTAGCGGGAGTTTGCGAGAGACCCAGTACTTC.

V and J are TRBV30 and TRBJ1-2; no definite D call. The ends were cut back, 3 bases at V and 6 bases at J, with 17 bases in the middle. The CDR3 totals 14 residues. Per the germline V gene, CDR1 is GTSNPN and CDR2 is SVGIG (reference sequence). The DNA for the CDR3 is TGTGCCTGGAGACTGGCGGGCGGGCGCCATGGCTACACCTTC. Translated, it gives CAWRLAGGRHGYTF.

The chain employs TRBV4-1 and TRBJ1-5; 7 bases align to TRBD1. Trimming cost V 3 bases and J 0 bases; bases outside gene matches: 5. Germline-derived CDR1 and CDR2 are MGHRA and YSYEKL. CDR3 length: 16 amino acids. The CDR3 DNA reads as TGCGCCAGCAGCCACGTAGGGGGCCCTAGCAATCAGCCCCAGCATTTT. This gives the protein CASSHVGGPSNQPQHF.

This sequence joins TRBV6-1 and TRBJ1-3; TRBD1 might be the D (5 bases). In germline, CDR1 is MNHNS, CDR2 SASEGT. This CDR3 region has 14 residues. The germline V and J ends were trimmed by 3 bases and 3 bases, with 9 bases remaining between them. CDR3: CASSEWGFGNTIYF. The CDR3, as DNA: TGTGCCAGCAGTGAGTGGGGCTTTGGAAACACCATATATTTT.

The V and J genes are TRBV19 and TRBJ1-5; 7 nucleotides agree with TRBD1. Germline V gene lookup returns CDR1 LNHDA and CDR2 SQIVND (reference sequence). The V segment lost 4 bases and the J segment 5 bases; nucleotides outside the gene matches: 5. This CDR3 contains 14 residues. The CDR3 sequence: CASSTDREDQPQHF. CDR3 coding DNA: TGTGCCAGTAGTACAGACAGGGAAGATCAGCCCCAGCATTTT.

This clone was picked up one time. The chain uses TRBV4-2 and TRBJ1-4; TRBD1 aligns across 7 bases. V trimming: 1 base; J trimming: 3 bases; junction bases outside the gene matches: 11. This CDR3 has 18 residues. Per germline, CDR1 LGHNA and CDR2 YNFKEQ. As DNA, the CDR3 is TGTGCCAGCAGCCAAGCAGTTTTGGGGGACAGATCTAATGAAAAACTGTTTTTT. Protein product: CASSQAVLGDRSNEKLFF.

The chain joins TRBV5-1 to TRBJ1-4, with D tentatively TRBD1 (6 bases). This CDR3 is 15 amino acids long. The V and J ends lost 2 bases and 7 bases respectively, with 15 bases between them. Germline loops: CDR1 SGHRS, CDR2 YFSETQ. CDR3 loop: CASSLSGAVGEKLFF. As DNA, the CDR3 is TGCGCCAGCAGCTTATCAGGGGCGGTCGGTGAAAAACTGTTTTTT.

This chain joins TRBV6-1 and TRBJ1-2; D is unclear. Trimming pared 1 base from V and 12 bases from J, leaving 15 bases between. The germline gives CDR1 MNHNS, CDR2 SASEGT. The CDR3 has 13 residues. Here the CDR3 reads CASSEDQVTRDTF. The CDR3, as DNA: TGTGCCAGCAGTGAAGATCAAGTGACACGGGACACCTTC.

In regard to this clone: Other DNA sequences in this sample translate to the same CDR3. The gene calls are TRBV20-1 and TRBJ2-5; D is ambiguous. Germline V gene sequence: CDR1 DFQATT, CDR2 SNEGSKA (reference sequence). This CDR3 has 10 amino acids. V lost 6 bases to trimming and J lost 0 bases, with 2 bases between them. The CDR3 DNA sequence: TGCAGTGCGGACCAAGAGACCCAGTACTTC. It yields the protein CSADQETQYF.

This chain links TRBV28 with TRBJ1-5; no definite D call. This CDR3 region has 15 residues. Looked up from germline, CDR1 is MDHEN and CDR2 is SYDVKM. V was cut by 1 base and J by 4 bases, with 11 bases left in between. This CDR3 is CASSLFPAPNQPQHF. The CDR3 DNA sequence: TGTGCCAGCAGTTTATTCCCTGCCCCGAATCAGCCCCAGCATTTT.

This clone was recorded once. The chain uses TRBV5-1 and TRBJ2-1; no clear D gene. This CDR3 spans 12 amino acids. Germline V gene data show CDR1 as SGHRS and CDR2 as YFSETQ. V was shortened by 2 bases and J by 7 bases, with 7 bases between the two germline ends. CDR3 sequence: CASSFLSNEQFF. The CDR3 DNA follows: TGCGCCAGCAGCTTTCTCAGTAATGAGCAGTTCTTC.

This rearrangement joins TRBV4-1 to TRBJ2-7; TRBD2 matches at 12 bases. The ends lost 1 base at V and 7 bases at J; junction bases unmatched: 8. CDR3 length: 16 residues. Germline CDR1 reads MGHRA; CDR2 reads YSYEKL. The CDR3 reads CASSQGPSGRGREQYF. The CDR3 DNA reads TGCGCCAGCAGCCAAGGCCCTAGCGGGAGGGGACGGGAGCAGTACTTC.

J is TRBJ1-5 and V is TRBV6-5; perhaps TRBD1 as D (5 bases). Germline CDR1 is MNHEY and CDR2 is SVGAGI. With 6 bases removed from V and 2 bases from J, the gap between germline ends came to 14 bases. The CDR3 is 15 amino acids. CDR3 region: CASRRDLQGNQPQHF. CDR3 bases: TGTGCCAGCAGGCGGGACCTTCAAGGCAATCAGCCCCAGCATTTT.

The chain employs TRBV5-4 and TRBJ2-5; TRBD2 aligns across 13 bases. Germline V gene data show CDR1 as SGHNT and CDR2 as YYREEE (reference sequence). J lost 3 bases, V lost 4 bases, and 9 bases had no gene match. The CDR3 is 17 residues long. The CDR3 protein is CASSRRLAGGLEETQYF. The CDR3 coding sequence is TGTGCCAGCAGCCGCAGACTAGCGGGAGGATTGGAAGAGACCCAGTACTTC.

The chain couples TRBV7-2 to TRBJ2-7; tentatively, D is TRBD1 or TRBD2 (5 bases each). Germline V gene data show CDR1 as SGHTA and CDR2 as FQGNSA. V was shortened by 1 base and J by 4 bases, with 11 bases between the two germline ends. The CDR3 sequence is 14 residues long. DNA of the CDR3: TGTGCCAGCAGCTTAGGGGGGACGGCTTACGAGCAGTACTTC. It specifies CASSLGGTAYEQYF.

This clone turned up a few times. The chain recombines TRBV7-9 with TRBJ1-1, with 9 bases that match TRBD1. Germline assignment: CDR1 SEHNR and CDR2 FQNEAQ (reference sequence). The CDR3 has 12 amino acids. The V segment lost 6 bases and the J segment 11 bases; nucleotides outside the gene matches: 7. DNA for the CDR3: TGTGCCAGCAGTGAGGGACAGGGTTGGGCTTTCTTT. This encodes CASSEGQGWAFF.

The rearrangement joins TRBV5-1 to TRBJ2-7; possible D gene TRBD1, 6 bases. Germline V gene sequence: CDR1 SGHRS, CDR2 YFSETQ. This CDR3 is built from 16 residues. The germline V and J ends were trimmed by 0 bases and 4 bases, with 17 bases remaining between them. The CDR3 reads CASSLALGQIVYEQYF. The CDR3, as DNA: TGCGCCAGCAGCTTGGCCTTGGGACAAATTGTTTACGAGCAGTACTTC.

The rearrangement uses TRBV5-4 and TRBJ2-7, with D possibly being TRBD1 (5 bases). This CDR3 region has 14 residues. Germline lookup yields CDR1 SGHNT and CDR2 YYREEE (reference sequence). Trimming removed 3 bases at V and 3 bases at J, with 13 bases between. The CDR3: CASSSINRNYEQYF. The CDR3 region has the DNA TGTGCCAGCAGCTCCATTAACAGGAACTACGAGCAGTACTTC.

A remark on this clone: The sample carries other DNA sequences with the same CDR3. The rearrangement uses TRBV28 and TRBJ2-2, with D unresolved. The CDR3 is 13 amino acids. V was shortened by 2 bases and J by 5 bases, with 6 bases between the two germline ends. Per the germline V gene, CDR1 is MDHEN and CDR2 is SYDVKM. In DNA, the CDR3 is TGTGCCAGCAGTTTAATTGGGACCGGGGAGCTGTTTTTT. This gives the protein CASSLIGTGELFF.

The gene calls are TRBV29-1 and TRBJ1-4, with D unclear. The V gene lost 6 bases and the J gene lost 3 bases, with 8 bases spanning the gap. CDR3 length equals 12 residues. Germline-derived CDR1 and CDR2 are SQVTM and ANQGSEA. CDR3 bases: TGCAGCGTGGGGAGTCCTAATGAAAAACTGTTTTTT. It yields the protein CSVGSPNEKLFF.

V is TRBV4-3 and J is TRBJ2-2; tentative D call: TRBD2 (6 bases). Germline V gene data show CDR1 as LGHNA and CDR2 as YSLEER. The CDR3 has 19 amino acids. Deletions cut 0 bases from V and 4 bases from J, with 21 bases between. CDR3 coding DNA: TGCGCCAGCAGCCAAGACCCAGCAGGACGCAGCGGGTTCACCGGGGAGCTGTTTTTT. As protein: CASSQDPAGRSGFTGELFF.

This clone was seen once. This chain joins TRBV29-1 and TRBJ2-1, with D uncertain. The CDR3 loop spans 12 amino acids. V lost 7 bases, J lost 5 bases, and 12 bases lay in between. Looked up from germline, CDR1 is SQVTM and CDR2 is ANQGSEA. CDR3 DNA: TGCAGCGCCGACTGGGGTCACAATGAGCAGTTCTTC. Its protein is CSADWGHNEQFF.

The V gene is TRBV5-1, the J gene TRBJ2-1; TRBD2 aligns across 7 bases. Trimming removed 6 bases from V and 4 bases from J; junction bases left unmatched: 19. The V gene's germline CDR1 is SGHRS and CDR2 YFSETQ. The CDR3 spans 18 residues. DNA for the CDR3: TGCGCCAGCAACTATGGGGGGGTAGCGGCCGATATTTACAATGAGCAGTTCTTC. This encodes CASNYGGVAADIYNEQFF.

The rearrangement joins TRBV18 to TRBJ1-2, with 7 nucleotides matching TRBD1. V lost 4 bases to trimming and J lost 2 bases; unmatched junction nucleotides: 4. Germline CDR1 and CDR2: KGHSH and LQKENI. The CDR3 totals 14 residues. CDR3 residues: CASSQSTGNYGYTF. CDR3 nucleotide sequence: TGTGCCAGCTCACAATCGACAGGGAACTATGGCTACACCTTC.

This chain links TRBV29-1 with TRBJ1-5; 7 bases map to TRBD1. The CDR3 extends over 15 amino acids. The V and J ends lost 6 bases and 0 bases, in that order; junction bases with no gene match: 8. Germline V gene data show CDR1 as SQVTM and CDR2 as ANQGSEA. DNA for the CDR3: TGCAGCGTACGTATCACAGGGGATAGCAATCAGCCCCAGCATTTT. Protein: CSVRITGDSNQPQHF.